A single sample is the source of the 22 T cell receptor beta chains below, sequenced in a study of blood T cell repertoires in COVID-19. Libraries were prepared by immunoSEQ multiplex PCR; TCRdb keeps only in-frame clonotypes and omits some of them. The repertoire holds 150,000 to 200,000 clones, with around 80% as singletons. Sequencing used peripheral blood. The receptors originated from a man in his fifties or sixties who had recovered from COVID-19.

This clone was observed once. The chain links TRBV3-1 (or the pseudogene TRBV3-2) to TRBJ2-1; possibly TRBD2 for D (7 bases). The V gene's germline CDR1 is LGHDT and CDR2 YNNKEL (reference sequence). V was trimmed by 0 bases and J by 3 bases, leaving 15 bases between them. This CDR3 comprises 17 residues. The CDR3 loop reads CASSQDRVGGLYNEQFF. The CDR3 region has the DNA TGTGCCAGCAGCCAAGATCGGGTCGGGGGGCTCTACAATGAGCAGTTCTTC.

This clone was picked up a small number of times. This sequence joins TRBV19 and TRBJ1-5; 8 bases are a match to TRBD1. Looked up from germline, CDR1 is LNHDA and CDR2 is SQIVND (reference sequence). The CDR3 contains 13 residues. V was pared by 8 bases and J by 5 bases, with 5 bases of the junction left unmatched. CDR3 DNA sequence: TGTGCCAGTGGTGGACAGGGCCATCAGCCCCAGCATTTT. This gives the protein CASGGQGHQPQHF.

The genes are TRBV27 and TRBJ1-1; D may be TRBD1 (6 bases). V was trimmed by 2 bases and J by 10 bases, leaving 14 bases between them. The CDR3 loop spans 13 amino acids. CDR1 is MNHEY and CDR2 is SMNVEV in the germline V gene (reference sequence). CDR3 protein: CASSLGWAGAAFF. The CDR3 DNA reads TGTGCCAGCAGTTTAGGATGGGCAGGGGCAGCTTTCTTT.

V is TRBV29-1 and J is TRBJ2-3; possible D gene TRBD2, 6 bases. With 4 bases removed from V and 3 bases from J, the gap between germline ends came to 11 bases. The CDR3 is 13 residues long. From germline, CDR1 is SQVTM and CDR2 ANQGSEA. Here the CDR3 DNA reads TGCAGCGTTGTCTTGGGAGGAACAGATACGCAGTATTTT. It is translated as CSVVLGGTDTQYF.

The chain joins TRBV4-3 to TRBJ2-6; 12 positions agree with TRBD1. After removal of 2 bases from V and 0 bases from J, the junction contained 8 bases not matched to a gene. This CDR3 has 20 residues. Germline-derived CDR1 and CDR2 are LGHNA and YSLEER. CDR3 residues: CASSQFPGQGALSGANVLTF. The CDR3 nucleotides read TGCGCCAGCAGCCAATTCCCGGGACAGGGGGCCCTCTCTGGGGCCAACGTCCTGACTTTC.

There are a few counts of this clone. This chain uses TRBV6-6 with TRBJ1-2; 12 bases match TRBD1. There are 14 residues in the CDR3. The V gene's germline CDR1 is MNHNY and CDR2 SVGAGI (reference sequence). Trimming cost V 7 bases and J 7 bases; bases outside gene matches: 7. For the CDR3, the DNA is TGTGCCAGCAATACGGGACAGGGGGCGATTGGCTACACCTTC. Translation gives CASNTGQGAIGYTF.

This clone was picked up a small number of times. V usage is TRBV4-3 and J usage is TRBJ2-3, with 12 bases matching TRBD2. J lost 5 bases, V lost 1 base, and 13 bases had no gene match. Germline assignment: CDR1 LGHNA and CDR2 YSLEER. The CDR3 has 19 residues. The CDR3 loop reads CASSQGYTARGLAGDTQYF. CDR3 DNA sequence: TGCGCCAGCAGCCAAGGATACACCGCCCGGGGACTAGCGGGAGATACGCAGTATTTT.

This clone was found a few times. This sequence joins TRBV27 and TRBJ1-6; unclear D gene. The CDR3 runs 13 residues. Germline lookup yields CDR1 MNHEY and CDR2 SMNVEV (reference sequence). V was shortened by 2 bases and J by 8 bases, with 7 bases between the two germline ends. CDR3: CASSLADYSPLHF. The CDR3 region has the DNA TGTGCCAGCAGTTTAGCGGATTATTCACCCCTCCACTTT.

This chain joins TRBV28 and TRBJ2-1, with 9 bases fitting TRBD1. With 4 bases clipped from V and 6 bases from J, the junction kept 4 bases outside the gene matches. Germline values: CDR1 MDHEN, CDR2 SYDVKM. CDR3 length equals 14 residues. CDR3 region: CASSWGQGVNEQFF. CDR3 nucleotide sequence: TGTGCCAGCAGTTGGGGACAGGGTGTCAATGAGCAGTTCTTC.

This clone turned up a few times. The chain combines TRBV4-3 with TRBJ2-7; 10 bases match TRBD1. V was pared by 2 bases and J by 3 bases, with 4 bases of the junction left unmatched. The CDR3 has 15 amino acids. CDR1 LGHNA and CDR2 YSLEER come from the germline V gene. The CDR3 sequence is CASSQMTGGYYEQYF. The CDR3 nucleotides read TGCGCCAGCAGCCAAATGACAGGGGGCTACTACGAGCAGTACTTC.

This clone was counted a few times. The genes are TRBV27 and TRBJ2-3; TRBD2 matches at 13 bases. Looked up from germline, CDR1 is MNHEY and CDR2 is SMNVEV (reference sequence). Unmatched junction bases numbered 10, after V lost 5 bases and J lost 2 bases. CDR3 length: 18 amino acids. CDR3 sequence (DNA): TGTGCCAGCAGTCGTACACCGGGACTAGCGGGAACCACAGATACGCAGTATTTT. It codes for CASSRTPGLAGTTDTQYF.

The V and J genes are TRBV5-6 and TRBJ2-3, with 8 bases lining up with TRBD2. The germline CDR1 and CDR2 sequences are SGHDT and YYEEEE. The junction had 15 bases not matched to a gene; V was cut back by 7 bases and J by 2 bases. There are 17 residues in the CDR3. This chain's CDR3 is CASGSTGTSRDTDTQYF. CDR3 nucleotides: TGTGCCAGCGGATCTACCGGGACTAGTCGGGACACAGATACGCAGTATTTT.

This chain links TRBV9 with TRBJ2-3, with a tentative D call TRBD1 (6 bases). Germline assignment: CDR1 SGDLS and CDR2 YYNGEE. This CDR3 is built from 13 residues. V gave up 4 bases and J gave up 3 bases, with 9 bases separating them. The CDR3 reads CASSIQGTDTQYF. DNA for the CDR3: TGTGCCAGCAGCATACAGGGAACAGATACGCAGTATTTT.

This clone occurred once. The V call is TRBV9, the J call TRBJ2-1, with D possibly TRBD1 on 6 matching bases. Trimming took 3 bases from V and 1 from J, leaving 11 bases between them. The germline V gene encodes CDR1 SGDLS and CDR2 YYNGEE. The CDR3 spans 15 residues. The CDR3 reads CASSAMDRSYNEQFF. For the CDR3, the DNA is TGTGCCAGCAGCGCTATGGACAGATCCTACAATGAGCAGTTCTTC.

The V call is TRBV4-2, the J call TRBJ1-1, with D perhaps matching TRBD1 (6 bases). V lost 4 bases, J lost 0 bases, and 12 bases lay in between. CDR1 LGHNA and CDR2 YNFKEQ come from the germline V gene. There are 15 residues in the CDR3. The CDR3 nucleotides read TGTGCCAGCAGCCCAGGACAGAGCATGAACACTGAAGCTTTCTTT. Residues: CASSPGQSMNTEAFF.

This chain links TRBV6-5 with TRBJ1-1; weak D call: TRBD1 (6 bases). This CDR3 has 16 residues. The germline V gene encodes CDR1 MNHEY and CDR2 SVGAGI. The V and J ends lost 1 base and 8 bases respectively, with 20 bases between them. CDR3 in amino acids: CASSYLSRGDRLEAFF. The CDR3 DNA reads TGTGCCAGCAGTTACTTATCCAGGGGCGACCGACTGGAAGCTTTCTTT.

V and J are TRBV19 and TRBJ2-1, with TRBD2 identical over 15 bases. Germline V gene data show CDR1 as LNHDA and CDR2 as SQIVND (reference sequence). The CDR3 has 13 amino acids. V dropped 10 bases and J dropped 7; count of bases not matched to a gene: 2. The CDR3 loop reads CATGLAGGNEQFF. CDR3 DNA: TGTGCCACGGGACTAGCGGGAGGTAATGAGCAGTTCTTC.

This sequence joins TRBV2 and TRBJ2-7, with TRBD2 as a possible D gene (5 bases). The germline gives CDR1 SNHLY, CDR2 FYNNEI. The CDR3 spans 15 residues. Trimming pared 2 bases from V and 5 bases from J, leaving 16 bases between. The CDR3 sequence is CASSEFRGLDHEQYF. CDR3 coding DNA: TGTGCCAGCAGTGAATTTAGAGGGTTGGACCACGAGCAGTACTTC.

This clone was picked up one time. The chain has TRBV6-2 or TRBV6-3 and TRBJ1-1; D possibly corresponds to TRBD1 (6 bases). Germline lookup yields CDR1 MNHEY and CDR2 SVGEGT. The CDR3 length is 16 residues. Deletions cut 2 bases from V and 1 base from J, with 14 bases between. The CDR3 DNA sequence: TGTGCCAGCAGTTACGAGACAGGCCGAGGGAACACTGAAGCTTTCTTT. Its translation: CASSYETGRGNTEAFF.

The chain employs TRBV21-1 and TRBJ2-5; the D call of TRBD2 is as the table states it, not checked on the DNA. TRBV21-1 has pseudogene status. The CDR3 consists of 17 residues. This chain's CDR3 is CASSNGGLAGDQETQYF. The CDR3 coding sequence is TGTGCCAGCAGCAACGGTGGACTAGCGGGCGATCAAGAGACCCAGTACTTC.

V gene TRBV5-4 combines with J gene TRBJ1-1, with TRBD1 identical over 9 bases. Germline V gives CDR1 SGHNT, CDR2 YYREEE (reference sequence). The CDR3 spans 19 residues. V lost 3 bases, J lost 4 bases, and 19 bases stayed unmatched. The CDR3 region has the DNA TGTGCCAGCAGCTCGATACAGGGGGCAGGCCTCGGCGCTGGCACTGAAGCTTTCTTT. The encoded protein is CASSSIQGAGLGAGTEAFF.

The chain carries TRBV11-2 and TRBJ2-5; possibly TRBD1 for D (5 bases). Germline CDR1 reads SGHAT; CDR2 reads FQNNGV. The V and J ends lost 2 bases and 2 bases respectively, with 15 bases between them. This CDR3 has 16 residues. CDR3 region: CASSLTLGRLQETQYF. The CDR3 coding sequence is TGTGCCAGCAGCTTAACTTTGGGGCGTTTACAAGAGACCCAGTACTTC.